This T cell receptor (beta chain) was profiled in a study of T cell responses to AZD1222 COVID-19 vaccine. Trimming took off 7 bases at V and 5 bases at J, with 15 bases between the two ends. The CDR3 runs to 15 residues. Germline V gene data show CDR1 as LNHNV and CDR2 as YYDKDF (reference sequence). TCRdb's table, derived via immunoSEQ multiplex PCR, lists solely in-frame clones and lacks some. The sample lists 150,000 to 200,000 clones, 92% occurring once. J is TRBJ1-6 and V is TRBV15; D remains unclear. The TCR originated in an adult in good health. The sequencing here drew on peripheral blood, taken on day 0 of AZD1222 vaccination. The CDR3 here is CATTIDKAHNSPLHF. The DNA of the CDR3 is TGTGCCACCACCATCGATAAGGCCCATAATTCACCCCTCCACTTT.